The next 11 T cell receptor beta chains were all read from a single sample in a study of cytomegalovirus exposure and HLA in healthy donors. Profiling relied on immunoSEQ multiplex PCR, and the TCRdb table lists in-frame clones only, not all of them. The profile shows 130,000 or so clones, 80% to 90% of them singletons. The sequencing sample was made of PBMCs. These TCRs come from a woman aged 18-29 years in good health and CMV-seronegative.

The chain links TRBV4-3 to TRBJ2-1; D ambiguous. This CDR3 contains 15 residues. V lost 0 bases to trimming and J lost 2 bases, with 8 bases between them. Germline CDR1 LGHNA, CDR2 YSLEER. The CDR3 DNA reads TGCGCCAGCAGCCAAGATAGATCTACCTACAATGAGCAGTTCTTC. It specifies CASSQDRSTYNEQFF.

The chain has TRBV1 and TRBJ2-7; the table calls TRBD1, which could not be checked here. TRBV1 is a recognized pseudogene. The CDR3 spans 20 residues. For the CDR3, the DNA is TGCACCAGCAGCCGCCCCGAGAACGGACAGGCTCATCCAAATTCCGGCGAGCAGTACTTC. Translation gives CTSSRPENGQAHPNSGEQYF.

The V and J genes are TRBV25-1 and TRBJ2-7, with 7 bases that match TRBD1. The CDR3 is made up of 12 amino acids. V trimming: 9 bases; J trimming: 3 bases; junction bases outside the gene matches: 5. The germline V gene has CDR1 MGHDK and CDR2 SYGVNS. The CDR3 nucleotides read TGTGCCAGTCAGACAGGGAACTACGAGCAGTACTTC. It codes for CASQTGNYEQYF.

The chain couples TRBV10-1 to TRBJ2-7; D is perhaps TRBD2 (5 bases). Trimming removed 3 bases at V and 6 bases at J, with 9 bases between. CDR3 length: 12 amino acids. Germline V gene lookup returns CDR1 WNHNN and CDR2 SYGVQD (reference sequence). In DNA, the CDR3 is TGCGCCAGCAGTGACGCGGGCAGCGAGCAGTACTTC. Translation gives CASSDAGSEQYF.

This clone appeared a single time. This chain uses TRBV18 with TRBJ2-1; tentatively, D is TRBD2 (6 bases). The CDR3 loop spans 16 amino acids. From germline, CDR1 is KGHSH and CDR2 LQKENI. Trimming shortened V by 4 bases and J by 8 bases, and 21 bases separated the two germline ends. This chain's CDR3 is CASSHVLLGDSYEQFF. In DNA, the CDR3 is TGTGCCAGCTCACACGTTCTACTCGGGGACTCCTATGAGCAGTTCTTC.

This rearrangement joins TRBV18 to TRBJ1-4, with D perhaps TRBD1 (5 bases). The CDR3 has 16 residues. CDR1 is KGHSH and CDR2 is LQKENI in the germline V gene. Trimming shortened V by 1 base and J by 6 bases, and 15 bases separated the two germline ends. DNA of the CDR3: TGTGCCAGCTCACCACAGGTGGGGCTTCCTGATGAAAAACTGTTTTTT. Amino acid sequence: CASSPQVGLPDEKLFF.

The table lists this clone with a few counts. V usage is TRBV7-9 and J usage is TRBJ1-1, with D uncertain. CDR3 length: 14 amino acids. The V end was cut by 1 base, the J end by 8 bases, with 14 bases between. The V gene's germline CDR1 is SEHNR and CDR2 FQNEAQ (reference sequence). The CDR3: CASSLGGLGREAFF. CDR3 DNA sequence: TGTGCCAGCAGCTTAGGAGGATTAGGGAGGGAAGCTTTCTTT. Using reference TRBV7-9 and TRBJ1-1 for the parts outside the CDR3, the full variable domain is DTGVSQNPRHKITKRGQNVTFRCDPISEHNRLYWYRQTLGQGPEFLTYFQNEAQLEKSRLLSDRFSAERPKGSFSTLEIQRTEQGDSAMYLCASSLGGLGREAFFGQGTRLTVV.

This chain joins TRBV6-5 and TRBJ1-2; D may be TRBD1 (6 bases). CDR3 length equals 15 residues. V lost 6 bases and J 4 bases, leaving 18 bases between the germline ends. CDR1 MNHEY and CDR2 SVGAGI come from the germline V gene. Here the CDR3 reads CASSPSGTMGYGYTF. Here the CDR3 DNA reads TGTGCCAGCAGCCCCTCCGGGACAATGGGCTATGGCTACACCTTC.

The CDR3 loop is CASSPSPSGGTQETQYF. CDR3 DNA sequence: TGCGCCAGCAGCCCCTCCCCTAGCGGGGGAACCCAAGAGACCCAGTACTTC. The chain employs TRBV5-1 and TRBJ2-5, with TRBD2 matching 10 bases. Trimming cost V 4 bases and J 1 base; bases outside gene matches: 10. CDR1 SGHRS and CDR2 YFSETQ come from the germline V gene. CDR3 length equals 17 residues.

CDR3 protein: CAWSARTGEEKLFF. The CDR3 coding sequence is TGTGCCTGGAGTGCGCGGACAGGGGAAGAAAAACTGTTTTTT. The chain combines TRBV30 with TRBJ1-4, with 9 nucleotides matching TRBD1. Trimming at V came to 1 base and at J to 8 bases, leaving 5 bases not matched to a gene. CDR1 is GTSNPN, CDR2 SVGIG, per germline (reference sequence). The CDR3 contains 14 residues.

The chain couples TRBV5-1 to TRBJ1-2, with D possibly TRBD1 on 5 matching bases. The CDR3 has 13 residues. The ends were cut back, 1 base at V and 4 bases at J, with 8 bases in the middle. Per the germline V gene, CDR1 is SGHRS and CDR2 is YFSETQ. The CDR3 DNA sequence: TGCGCCAGCAGCTTGATGCAGGGCTATGGCTACACCTTC. Translating it yields CASSLMQGYGYTF.